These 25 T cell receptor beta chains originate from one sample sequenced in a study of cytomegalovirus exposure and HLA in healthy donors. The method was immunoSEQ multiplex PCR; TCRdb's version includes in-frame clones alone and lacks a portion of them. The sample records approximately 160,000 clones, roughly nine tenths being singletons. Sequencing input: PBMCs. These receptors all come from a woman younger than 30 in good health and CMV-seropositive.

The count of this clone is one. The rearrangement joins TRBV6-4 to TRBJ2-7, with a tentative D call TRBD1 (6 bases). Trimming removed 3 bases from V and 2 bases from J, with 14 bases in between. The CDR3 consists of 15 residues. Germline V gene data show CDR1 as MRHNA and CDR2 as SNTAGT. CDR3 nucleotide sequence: TGTGCCAGCAGTGATCCCCCCAGGGGTCCCTACGAGCAGTACTTC. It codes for CASSDPPRGPYEQYF.

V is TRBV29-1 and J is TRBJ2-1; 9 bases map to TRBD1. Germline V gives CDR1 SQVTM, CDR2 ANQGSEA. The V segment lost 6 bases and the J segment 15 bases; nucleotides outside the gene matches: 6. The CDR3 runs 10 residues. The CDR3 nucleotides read TGCAGCGTCGCAACAGGGGGCACGTTCTTC. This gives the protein CSVATGGTFF.

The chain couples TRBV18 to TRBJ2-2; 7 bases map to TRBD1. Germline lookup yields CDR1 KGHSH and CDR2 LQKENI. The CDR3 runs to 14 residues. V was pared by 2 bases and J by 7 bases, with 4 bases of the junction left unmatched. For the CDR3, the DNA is TGTGCCAGCTCACCAGACAGGGTGGACGGGGAGCTGTTTTTT. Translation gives CASSPDRVDGELFF.

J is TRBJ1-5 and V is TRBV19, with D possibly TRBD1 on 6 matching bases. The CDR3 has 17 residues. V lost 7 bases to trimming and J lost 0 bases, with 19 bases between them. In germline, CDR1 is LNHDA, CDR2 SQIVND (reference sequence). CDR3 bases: TGTGCCAGTACCTATACACGGGACATCTATAGCAATCAGCCCCAGCATTTT. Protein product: CASTYTRDIYSNQPQHF.

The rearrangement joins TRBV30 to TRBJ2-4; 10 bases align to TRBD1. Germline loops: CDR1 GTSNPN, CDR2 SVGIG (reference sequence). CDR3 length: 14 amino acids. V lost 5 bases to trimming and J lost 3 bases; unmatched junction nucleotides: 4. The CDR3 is CAWGDRGRKNIQYF. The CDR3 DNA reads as TGTGCCTGGGGTGACAGGGGGCGCAAAAACATTCAGTACTTC.

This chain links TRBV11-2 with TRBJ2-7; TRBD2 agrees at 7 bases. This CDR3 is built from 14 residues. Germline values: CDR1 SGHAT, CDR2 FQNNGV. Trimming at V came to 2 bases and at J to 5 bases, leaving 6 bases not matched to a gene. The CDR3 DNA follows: TGTGCCAGCAGCTTAACTAGCGAGATAGACGAGCAGTACTTC. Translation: CASSLTSEIDEQYF.

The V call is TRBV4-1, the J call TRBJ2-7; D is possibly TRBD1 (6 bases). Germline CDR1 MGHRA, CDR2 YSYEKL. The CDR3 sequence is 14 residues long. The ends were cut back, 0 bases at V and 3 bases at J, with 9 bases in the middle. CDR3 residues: CASSQDGTLYEQYF. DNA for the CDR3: TGCGCCAGCAGCCAAGATGGGACACTCTACGAGCAGTACTTC.

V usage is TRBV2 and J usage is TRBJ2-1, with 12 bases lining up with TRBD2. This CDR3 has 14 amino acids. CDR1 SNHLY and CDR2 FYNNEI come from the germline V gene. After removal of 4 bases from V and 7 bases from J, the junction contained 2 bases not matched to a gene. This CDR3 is CASSAGTSGNEQFF. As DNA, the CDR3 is TGTGCCAGCAGTGCCGGGACTAGCGGGAATGAGCAGTTCTTC. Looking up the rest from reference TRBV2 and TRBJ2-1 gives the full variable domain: EPEVTQTPSHQVTQMGQEVILRCVPISNHLYFYWYRQILGQKVEFLVSFYNNEISEKSEIFDDQFSVERPDGSNFTLKIRSTKLEDSAMYFCASSAGTSGNEQFFGPGTRLTVL.

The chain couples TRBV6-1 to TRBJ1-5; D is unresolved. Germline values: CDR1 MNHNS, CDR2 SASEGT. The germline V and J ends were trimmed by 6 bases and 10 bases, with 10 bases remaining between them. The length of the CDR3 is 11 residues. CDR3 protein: CASSPGSPQHF. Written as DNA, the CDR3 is TGTGCCAGCAGCCCCGGTAGCCCCCAGCATTTT.

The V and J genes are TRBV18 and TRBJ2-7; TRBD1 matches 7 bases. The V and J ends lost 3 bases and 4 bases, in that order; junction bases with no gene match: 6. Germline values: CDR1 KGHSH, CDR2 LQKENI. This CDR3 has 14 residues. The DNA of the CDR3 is TGTGCCAGCTCACCCGGACAGGTTATTTACGAGCAGTACTTC. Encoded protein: CASSPGQVIYEQYF.

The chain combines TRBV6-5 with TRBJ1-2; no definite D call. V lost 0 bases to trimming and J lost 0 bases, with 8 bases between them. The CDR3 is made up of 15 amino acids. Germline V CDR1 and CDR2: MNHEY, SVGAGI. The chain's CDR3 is CASSYSASANYGYTF. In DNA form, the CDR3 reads TGTGCCAGCAGTTACTCCGCGTCGGCTAACTATGGCTACACCTTC.

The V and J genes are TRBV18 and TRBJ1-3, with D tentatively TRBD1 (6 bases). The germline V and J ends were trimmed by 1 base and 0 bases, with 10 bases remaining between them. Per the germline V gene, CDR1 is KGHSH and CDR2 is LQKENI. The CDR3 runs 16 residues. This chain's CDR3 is CASSPLGGISGNTIYF. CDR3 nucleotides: TGTGCCAGCTCACCACTAGGGGGAATCTCTGGAAACACCATATATTTT.

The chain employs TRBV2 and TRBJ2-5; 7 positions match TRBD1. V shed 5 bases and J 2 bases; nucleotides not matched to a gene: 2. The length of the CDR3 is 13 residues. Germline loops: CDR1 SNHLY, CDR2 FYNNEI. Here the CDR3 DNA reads TGTGCCAGCAGTTGGGACAGTCAAGAGACCCAGTACTTC. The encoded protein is CASSWDSQETQYF.

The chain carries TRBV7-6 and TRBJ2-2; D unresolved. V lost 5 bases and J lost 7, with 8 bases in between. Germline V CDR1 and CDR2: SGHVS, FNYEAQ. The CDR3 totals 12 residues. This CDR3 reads CASSQAGGELFF. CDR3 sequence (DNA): TGTGCCAGCAGCCAGGCCGGCGGGGAGCTGTTTTTT.

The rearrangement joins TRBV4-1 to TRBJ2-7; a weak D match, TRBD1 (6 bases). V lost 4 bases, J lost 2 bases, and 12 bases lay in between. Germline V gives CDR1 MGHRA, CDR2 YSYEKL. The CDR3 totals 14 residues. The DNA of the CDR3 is TGCGCCAGCAGCCCATTCACAGGGACCTACGAGCAGTACTTC. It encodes CASSPFTGTYEQYF.

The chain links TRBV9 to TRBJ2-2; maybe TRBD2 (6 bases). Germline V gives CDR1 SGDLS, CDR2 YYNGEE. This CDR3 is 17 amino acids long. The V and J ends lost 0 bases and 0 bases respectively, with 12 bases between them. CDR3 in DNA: TGTGCCAGCAGCGTAGCTACGGGGGAGACGAACACCGGGGAGCTGTTTTTT. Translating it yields CASSVATGETNTGELFF.

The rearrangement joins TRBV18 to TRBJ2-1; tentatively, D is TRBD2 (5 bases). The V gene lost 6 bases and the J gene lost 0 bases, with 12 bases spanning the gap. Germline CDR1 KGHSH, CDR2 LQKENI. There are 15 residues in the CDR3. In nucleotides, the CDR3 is TGTGCCAGCTCCCGTCTAGGGAGCTCCTACAATGAGCAGTTCTTC. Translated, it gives CASSRLGSSYNEQFF.

In nucleotides, the CDR3 is TGTGCCAGCAGCTCCCAATTAGCGGGAGTAGGGAGCAATGAGCAGTTCTTC. Amino acids: CASSSQLAGVGSNEQFF. V gene TRBV7-2 combines with J gene TRBJ2-1, with 9 positions matching TRBD2. Germline CDR1 SGHTA, CDR2 FQGNSA. Trimming took 4 bases from V and 6 from J; bases not matched to a gene: 13. The CDR3 sequence is 17 residues long.

The CDR3 coding sequence is TGCGCCAGCAGGGACAGTAGCAATCAGCCCCAGCATTTT. Its translation: CASRDSSNQPQHF. The V and J genes are TRBV10-2 and TRBJ1-5, with D possibly being TRBD1 (6 bases). Germline V gene sequence: CDR1 WSHSY, CDR2 SAAADI. The CDR3 has 13 residues. The V gene lost 6 bases and the J gene lost 0 bases, with 6 bases spanning the gap.

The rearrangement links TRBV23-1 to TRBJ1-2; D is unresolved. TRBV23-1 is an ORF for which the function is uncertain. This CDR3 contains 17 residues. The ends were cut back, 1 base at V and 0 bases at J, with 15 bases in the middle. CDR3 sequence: CASSQYASQRSNYGYTF. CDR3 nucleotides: TGCGCCAGCAGTCAATATGCTTCCCAGCGCTCTAACTATGGCTACACCTTC.

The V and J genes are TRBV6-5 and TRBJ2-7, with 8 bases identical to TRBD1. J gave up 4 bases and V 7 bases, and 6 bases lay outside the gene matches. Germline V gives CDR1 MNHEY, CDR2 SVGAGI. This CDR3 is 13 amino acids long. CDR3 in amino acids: CASIGQGRYEQYF. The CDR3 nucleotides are TGTGCCAGCATTGGACAGGGAAGATACGAGCAGTACTTC.

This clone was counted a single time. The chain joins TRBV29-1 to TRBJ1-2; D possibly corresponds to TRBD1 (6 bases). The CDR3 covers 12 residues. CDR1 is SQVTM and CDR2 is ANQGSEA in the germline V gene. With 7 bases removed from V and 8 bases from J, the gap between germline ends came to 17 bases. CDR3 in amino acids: CSARDTELGYTF. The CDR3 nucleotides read TGCAGCGCCCGGGACACCGAGTTGGGCTACACCTTC.

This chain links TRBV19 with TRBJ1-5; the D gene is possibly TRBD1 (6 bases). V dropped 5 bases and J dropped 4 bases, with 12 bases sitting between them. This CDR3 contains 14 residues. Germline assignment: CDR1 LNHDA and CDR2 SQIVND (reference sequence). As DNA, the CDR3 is TGTGCCAGTAGTGGCCCCAGGGGAAATCAGCCCCAGCATTTT. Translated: CASSGPRGNQPQHF. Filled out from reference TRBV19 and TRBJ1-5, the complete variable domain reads DGGITQSPKYLFRKEGQNVTLSCEQNLNHDAMYWYRQDPGQGLRLIYYSQIVNDFQKGDIAEGYSVSREKKESFPLTVTSAQKNPTAFYLCASSGPRGNQPQHFGDGTRLSIL.

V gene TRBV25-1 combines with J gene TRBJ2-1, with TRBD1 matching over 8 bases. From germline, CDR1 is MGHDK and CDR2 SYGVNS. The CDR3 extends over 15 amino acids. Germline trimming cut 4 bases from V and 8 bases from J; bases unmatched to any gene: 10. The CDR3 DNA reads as TGTGCCAGCAGTGTGTACAGGGGGATGGGCGATGAGCAGTTCTTC. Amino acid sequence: CASSVYRGMGDEQFF. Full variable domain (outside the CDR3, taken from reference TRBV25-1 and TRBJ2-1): EADIYQTPRYLVIGTGKKITLECSQTMGHDKMYWYQQDPGMELHLIHYSYGVNSTEKGDLSSESTVSRIRTEHFPLTLESARPSHTSQYLCASSVYRGMGDEQFFGPGTRLTVL.

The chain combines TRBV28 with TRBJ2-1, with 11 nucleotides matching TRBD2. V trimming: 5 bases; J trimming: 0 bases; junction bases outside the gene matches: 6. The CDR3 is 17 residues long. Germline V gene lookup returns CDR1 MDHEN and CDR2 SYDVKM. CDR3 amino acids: CASSPGTSGSSYNEQFF. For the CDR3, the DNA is TGTGCCAGCAGTCCAGGGACTAGCGGTAGCTCCTACAATGAGCAGTTCTTC. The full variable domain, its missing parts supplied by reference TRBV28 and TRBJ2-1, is DVKVTQSSRYLVKRTGEKVFLECVQDMDHENMFWYRQDPGLGLRLIYFSYDVKMKEKGDIPEGYSVSREKKERFSLILESASTNQTSMYLCASSPGTSGSSYNEQFFGPGTRLTVL.